A single sample gave rise to the 13 T cell receptor beta chains below, sequenced in a study of T cells in Graves' hyperthyroidism and ophthalmopathy. RNA transcripts were the template for amplifying TCR beta CDR3 regions. First-round RT-PCR of the TCR CDR3 relied on the HTBI primer set. TCRdb recomputed calls from the multiplex PCR reads with MiXCR, one row per CDR3 protein. The sample comprises hundreds of thousands of distinct CDR3 sequences, 45% of which are singletons, and approximately 6.8% rests with the top ten. The sequencing sample was made of peripheral blood or thyroid tissue (not recorded which). These receptor sequences come from an adult man with Graves' disease, either hyperthyroidism or ophthalmopathy (not recorded which).

This chain uses TRBV7-3 with TRBJ2-7; 7 bases align to TRBD1. Trimming took 8 bases from V and 1 from J; bases not matched to a gene: 11. Germline V lookup: CDR1 SGHTA, CDR2 FQGTGA. This CDR3 is built from 15 residues. The CDR3 here is CASSPPSRGSYEQYF. As DNA, the CDR3 is TGTGCCAGCTCACCACCGAGCAGGGGGTCCTACGAGCAGTACTTC.

For this clonotype: Germline and junction disagree at one end, which may indicate a read error. This rearrangement joins TRBV7-6 to TRBJ1-2; a possible D gene is TRBD1 (6 bases). This CDR3 has 14 amino acids. Germline CDR1 reads SGHVS; CDR2 reads FNYEAQ. CDR3 sequence: CASSSPGEDYGCTF. The DNA of the CDR3 is TGTGCCAGCAGCTCTCCAGGGGAGGACTATGGCTGCACCTTC.

V gene TRBV9 combines with J gene TRBJ1-4; 8 nucleotides match TRBD1. The length of the CDR3 is 16 residues. Germline V gene lookup returns CDR1 SGDLS and CDR2 YYNGEE. V lost 1 base, J lost 7 bases, and 9 bases stayed unmatched. CDR3 loop: CASSVSGQGAAEKLFF. The CDR3 DNA follows: TGTGCCAGCAGCGTATCCGGTCAGGGGGCCGCTGAAAAACTGTTTTTT.

The table lists this clonotype with a few counts. The gene calls are TRBV29-1 and TRBJ2-7; D possibly corresponds to TRBD1 (6 bases). The germline V and J ends were trimmed by 1 base and 4 bases, with 11 bases remaining between them. The germline V gene has CDR1 SQVTM and CDR2 ANQGSEA. The CDR3 is 13 amino acids. In nucleotides, the CDR3 is TGCAGCGTTGAAGGACGGACAGCTTACGAGCAGTACTTC. It translates to CSVEGRTAYEQYF.

The chain combines TRBV29-1 with TRBJ2-5, with 8 bases lining up with TRBD2. Germline CDR1 is SQVTM and CDR2 is ANQGSEA. This CDR3 is built from 14 residues. Trimming cost V 0 bases and J 5 bases; bases outside gene matches: 5. In DNA form, the CDR3 reads TGCAGCGTTGAAGATCCGGGGGGGCCCGAGACCCAGTACTTC. Translating gives CSVEDPGGPETQYF.

The chain joins TRBV7-9 to TRBJ1-1; weak D call: TRBD1 (6 bases). The CDR3 sequence is 16 residues long. Between the trimmed V and J ends, which lost 5 bases and 1 base, there was a span of 17 bases. From germline, CDR1 is SEHNR and CDR2 FQNEAQ (reference sequence). CDR3 in DNA: TGTGCCAGCAGCCACGGACAGTTACCTCGGAACACTGAAGCTTTCTTT. Amino acid sequence: CASSHGQLPRNTEAFF.

V and J are TRBV9 and TRBJ2-2, with TRBD1 identical over 12 bases. CDR1 SGDLS and CDR2 YYNGEE come from the germline V gene. The CDR3 is made up of 15 amino acids. V dropped 5 bases and J dropped 7; count of bases not matched to a gene: 6. The CDR3 loop is CASSRDRGQGGELFF. CDR3 nucleotides: TGTGCCAGCAGTCGGGACAGGGGGCAGGGCGGGGAGCTGTTTTTT.

The chain uses TRBV25-1 and TRBJ2-7, with D unclear. The V gene's germline CDR1 is MGHDK and CDR2 SYGVNS. There are 13 residues in the CDR3. The ends were cut back, 9 bases at V and 1 base at J, with 13 bases in the middle. CDR3 region: CASPPIQSYEQYF. CDR3 DNA: TGTGCCAGTCCCCCGATCCAATCCTACGAGCAGTACTTC.

The CDR3 nucleotides read TGTGCCAGCAGCTTGACAGGGGCCCTGAATCAGCCCCAGCATTTT. Encoded protein: CASSLTGALNQPQHF. J is TRBJ1-5 and V is TRBV7-8, with 8 bases lining up with TRBD1. This CDR3 has 15 residues. V was pared by 3 bases and J by 4 bases, with 5 bases of the junction left unmatched. Germline V gene lookup returns CDR1 SGHVS and CDR2 FQNEAQ.

This chain uses TRBV7-9 with TRBJ1-1, with D perhaps TRBD1 (5 bases). The CDR3 is made up of 13 amino acids. Germline lookup yields CDR1 SEHNR and CDR2 FQNEAQ (reference sequence). V was cut by 5 bases and J by 5 bases, with 12 bases left in between. This CDR3 is CASSIDGGTEAFF. CDR3 sequence (DNA): TGTGCCAGCAGCATCGACGGGGGTACTGAAGCTTTCTTT.

This clonotype was observed many times. The rearrangement links TRBV10-3 to TRBJ1-2, with TRBD1 matching 9 bases. The V and J ends lost 3 bases and 5 bases, in that order; junction bases with no gene match: 1. This CDR3 contains 13 residues. The germline V gene encodes CDR1 ENHRY and CDR2 SYGVKD. CDR3 region: CAISDGTGYGYTF. The CDR3 nucleotides are TGTGCCATCAGTGACGGGACAGGGTATGGCTACACCTTC.

The chain has TRBV20-1 and TRBJ1-3; the D gene is possibly TRBD1 (5 bases). Trimming shortened V by 5 bases and J by 0 bases, and 11 bases separated the two germline ends. The V gene's germline CDR1 is DFQATT and CDR2 SNEGSKA (reference sequence). The CDR3 covers 14 residues. The CDR3 loop reads CSASQVVSGNTIYF. As DNA, the CDR3 is TGCAGTGCTTCACAGGTGGTCTCTGGAAACACCATATATTTT.

Comment on this clonotype: Mismatch with germline at one junction end may stem from a read error. The V call is TRBV5-1, the J call TRBJ2-2, with unresolved D. The CDR3 sequence is 13 residues long. Germline V gene lookup returns CDR1 SGHRS and CDR2 YFSETQ. CDR3 nucleotide sequence: TGTGCCAGCAGCTTTTTATACACCGGGGAGCTGTTTTTT. Translated: CASSFLYTGELFF.